A single sample gave rise to the 14 T cell receptor beta chains below, sequenced in a study of cytomegalovirus exposure and HLA in healthy donors. It was with 60 Vbeta and 13 Jbeta primers that the PCR ran. This table comes from immunoSEQ multiplex PCR, and its TCRdb copy is limited to in-frame clones, with some not included. The repertoire holds about 150,000 clones, with 85% as singletons. Sample: PBMCs. These receptors came from a boy aged 2 to 10 in good health and CMV-seronegative.

This clone was picked up one time. This chain links TRBV7-9 with TRBJ1-5; D uncertain. This CDR3 is 16 amino acids long. Trimming left V 4 bases short and J 7 bases short, with 20 bases between. Germline V gene data show CDR1 as SEHNR and CDR2 as FQNEAQ (reference sequence). CDR3 DNA sequence: TGTGCCAGCAGCTCCCGTGGGGAGGCTCCCTGGCAGCCCCAGCATTTT. Translated, it gives CASSSRGEAPWQPQHF.

V gene TRBV28 combines with J gene TRBJ2-5, with a tentative D call TRBD1 (6 bases). The J call may not be correct, given that the DNA end is closer to TRBJ2-7. This CDR3 has 13 amino acids. Germline V gene sequence: CDR1 MDHEN, CDR2 SYDVKM. CDR3 in DNA: TGTGCCAGCACCCCCCCCACAGGGTACGAGCAGTACTTC. It encodes CASTPPTGYEQYF.

The chain recombines TRBV5-4 with TRBJ1-1; 7 bases align to TRBD1. Germline assignment: CDR1 SGHNT and CDR2 YYREEE (reference sequence). The CDR3 totals 16 residues. Germline trimming cut 4 bases from V and 0 bases from J; bases unmatched to any gene: 9. The CDR3 sequence is CASSPLGTGVNTEAFF. The CDR3 DNA follows: TGTGCCAGCAGCCCGCTGGGAACAGGGGTGAACACTGAAGCTTTCTTT.

V gene TRBV6-6 combines with J gene TRBJ1-5, with 7 bases identical to TRBD1. CDR1 MNHNY and CDR2 SVGAGI come from the germline V gene (reference sequence). This CDR3 region has 14 residues. The V gene end was trimmed by 5 bases and the J gene end by 6 bases; junction bases not matched to a gene: 7. As DNA, the CDR3 is TGTGCCAGCAGTCGACAGGGTGACGCTCAGCCCCAGCATTTT. Translation gives CASSRQGDAQPQHF.

The CDR3 sequence is CAISESGQRNEQFF. DNA of the CDR3: TGTGCCATCAGTGAGTCGGGACAGAGGAATGAGCAGTTCTTC. The V gene is TRBV10-3, the J gene TRBJ2-1, with TRBD1 matching over 7 bases. This CDR3 spans 14 amino acids. Germline V gene lookup returns CDR1 ENHRY and CDR2 SYGVKD. V was pared by 0 bases and J by 7 bases, with 3 bases of the junction left unmatched.

The chain combines TRBV6-1 with TRBJ1-2; D is undetermined. Germline V gene lookup returns CDR1 MNHNS and CDR2 SASEGT. Trimming shortened V by 1 base and J by 4 bases, and 10 bases separated the two germline ends. The CDR3 has 14 residues. CDR3 DNA: TGTGCCAGCAGTGAAGTGGAGGGCGTCTATGGCTACACCTTC. Residues: CASSEVEGVYGYTF.

The chain uses TRBV19 and TRBJ1-4, with TRBD1 identical over 9 bases. Germline CDR1 LNHDA, CDR2 SQIVND (reference sequence). The junction had 8 bases not matched to a gene; V was cut back by 8 bases and J by 7 bases. The CDR3 runs 14 residues. The CDR3 region has the DNA TGTGCCAGTTCACAGGGGGCGCGAGGTGAAAAACTGTTTTTT. Protein sequence: CASSQGARGEKLFF. Together with reference TRBV19 and TRBJ1-4, the CDR3 gives the full variable domain: DGGITQSPKYLFRKEGQNVTLSCEQNLNHDAMYWYRQDPGQGLRLIYYSQIVNDFQKGDIAEGYSVSREKKESFPLTVTSAQKNPTAFYLCASSQGARGEKLFFGSGTQLSVL.

This clone was seen just once. This sample includes further DNA sequences coding for the same CDR3. The J gene is TRBJ1-1, the V gene TRBV29-1; no firm D call. The CDR3 is 11 residues long. V was cut by 1 base and J by 4 bases, with 4 bases left in between. Germline V CDR1 and CDR2: SQVTM, ANQGSEA. The CDR3 protein is CSVEGGTEAFF. In DNA, the CDR3 is TGCAGCGTTGAAGGCGGCACTGAAGCTTTCTTT.

This clone was seen a single time. CDR3 in amino acids: CASRQGYSYNEQFF. CDR3 bases: TGTGCCAGTAGACAGGGATACTCCTACAATGAGCAGTTCTTC. The chain joins TRBV19 to TRBJ2-1; the D gene is possibly TRBD1 (6 bases). The CDR3 totals 14 residues. CDR1 LNHDA and CDR2 SQIVND come from the germline V gene (reference sequence). Trimming removed 6 bases at V and 0 bases at J, with 9 bases between.

CDR3 in DNA: TGTGCCACCAGCAGAGAAGGGACAGGGGCCTACGAGCAGTACTTC. As protein: CATSREGTGAYEQYF. The chain has TRBV15 and TRBJ2-7; 10 bases are shared with TRBD1. There are 15 residues in the CDR3. The J segment lost 2 bases and the V segment lost 0 bases, leaving 1 base of the junction unmatched. The germline CDR1 and CDR2 sequences are LNHNV and YYDKDF (reference sequence).

The J gene is TRBJ2-7, the V gene TRBV15; D not resolved. V was pared by 0 bases and J by 2 bases, with 11 bases between. The germline CDR1 and CDR2 sequences are LNHNV and YYDKDF (reference sequence). The CDR3 has 15 residues. CDR3 nucleotide sequence: TGTGCCACCAGCAGAGATCGTGGCGGAACCTACGAGCAGTACGTC. Its translation is CATSRDRGGTYEQYV.

The V gene is TRBV6-5, the J gene TRBJ2-1, with 7 bases that match TRBD2. CDR3 size: 13 residues. The germline V gene has CDR1 MNHEY and CDR2 SVGAGI. J was trimmed by 10 bases and V by 0 bases; bases with no gene match: 3. This CDR3 reads CASSYSSGTEQFF. The DNA of the CDR3 is TGTGCCAGCAGTTACTCAAGCGGGACGGAGCAGTTCTTC.

The chain carries TRBV11-3 and TRBJ2-2; TRBD1 is a possible D gene (6 bases). The CDR3 length is 16 residues. Trimming removed 5 bases at V and 0 bases at J, with 13 bases between. From germline, CDR1 is SGHNT and CDR2 YENEEA. The CDR3 DNA is TGTGCCAGCAGCCCCGGTGGGGGCTCGAACACCGGGGAGCTGTTTTTT. This codes for CASSPGGGSNTGELFF.

This clone was detected only once. This chain uses TRBV29-1 with TRBJ2-7; D possibly corresponds to TRBD1 (6 bases). V lost 7 bases to trimming and J lost 4 bases, with 14 bases between them. Germline CDR1 is SQVTM and CDR2 is ANQGSEA. This CDR3 region has 12 residues. The CDR3 DNA sequence: TGCAGCGCAGGACAGCCGCCATACGAGCAGTACTTC. It translates to CSAGQPPYEQYF.